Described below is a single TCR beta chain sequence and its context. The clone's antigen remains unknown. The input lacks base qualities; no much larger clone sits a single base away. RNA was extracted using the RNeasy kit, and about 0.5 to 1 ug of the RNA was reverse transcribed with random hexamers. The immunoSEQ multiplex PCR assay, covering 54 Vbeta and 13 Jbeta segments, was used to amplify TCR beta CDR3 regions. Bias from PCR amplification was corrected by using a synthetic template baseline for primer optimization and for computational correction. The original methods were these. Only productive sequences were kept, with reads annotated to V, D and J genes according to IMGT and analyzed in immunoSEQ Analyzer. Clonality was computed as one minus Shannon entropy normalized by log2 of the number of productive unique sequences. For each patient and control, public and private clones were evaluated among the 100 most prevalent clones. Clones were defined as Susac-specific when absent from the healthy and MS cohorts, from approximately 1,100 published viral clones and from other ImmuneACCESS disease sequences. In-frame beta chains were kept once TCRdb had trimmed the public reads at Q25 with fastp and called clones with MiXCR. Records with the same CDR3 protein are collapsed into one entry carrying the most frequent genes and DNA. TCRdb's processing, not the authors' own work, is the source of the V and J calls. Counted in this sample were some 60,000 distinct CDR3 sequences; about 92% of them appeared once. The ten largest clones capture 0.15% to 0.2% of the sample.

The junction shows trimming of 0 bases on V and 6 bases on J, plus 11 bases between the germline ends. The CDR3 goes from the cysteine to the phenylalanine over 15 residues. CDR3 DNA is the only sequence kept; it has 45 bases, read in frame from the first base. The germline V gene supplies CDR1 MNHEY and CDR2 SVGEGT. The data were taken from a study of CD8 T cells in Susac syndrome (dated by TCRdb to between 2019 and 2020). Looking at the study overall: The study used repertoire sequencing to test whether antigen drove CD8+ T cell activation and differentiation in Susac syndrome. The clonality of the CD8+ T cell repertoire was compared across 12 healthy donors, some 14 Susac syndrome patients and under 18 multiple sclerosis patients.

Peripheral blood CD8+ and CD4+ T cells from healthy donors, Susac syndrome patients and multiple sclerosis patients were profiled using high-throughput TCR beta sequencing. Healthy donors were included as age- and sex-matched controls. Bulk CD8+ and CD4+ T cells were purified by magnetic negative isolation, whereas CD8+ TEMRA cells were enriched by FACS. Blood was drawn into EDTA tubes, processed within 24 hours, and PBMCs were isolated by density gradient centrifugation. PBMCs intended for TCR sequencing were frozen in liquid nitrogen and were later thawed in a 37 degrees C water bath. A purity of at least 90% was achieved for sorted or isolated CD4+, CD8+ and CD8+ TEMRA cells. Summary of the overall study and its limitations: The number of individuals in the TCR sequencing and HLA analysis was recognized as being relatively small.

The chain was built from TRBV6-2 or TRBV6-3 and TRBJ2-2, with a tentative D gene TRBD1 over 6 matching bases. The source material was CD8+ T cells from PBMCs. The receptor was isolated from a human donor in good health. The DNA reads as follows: TGTGCCAGCAGTTACTCCGACAGGCGCCCCGGGGAGCTGTTTTTT. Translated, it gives CASSYSDRRPGELFF.